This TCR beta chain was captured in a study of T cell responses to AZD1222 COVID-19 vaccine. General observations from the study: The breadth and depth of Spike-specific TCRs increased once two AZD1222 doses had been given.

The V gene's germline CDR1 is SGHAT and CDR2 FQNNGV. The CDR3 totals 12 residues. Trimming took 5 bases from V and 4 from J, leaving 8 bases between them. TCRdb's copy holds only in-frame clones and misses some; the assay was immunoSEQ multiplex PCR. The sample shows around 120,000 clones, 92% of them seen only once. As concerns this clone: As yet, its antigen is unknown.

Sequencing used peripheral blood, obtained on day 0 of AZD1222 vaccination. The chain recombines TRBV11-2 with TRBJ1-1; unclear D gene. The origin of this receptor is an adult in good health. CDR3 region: CASSPASTEAFF. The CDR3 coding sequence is TGTGCCAGCAGCCCCGCTTCCACTGAAGCTTTCTTT.